Included here is one TCR beta chain sequence, with context. Its antigen is unidentified. Sorted CD4+ subsets: naive, central memory, regulatory, stem cell-like memory (CD45RO/CCR7/CD25/CD127/CD95/CD27 panel). Sequencing targeted expressed TCRB transcripts, as all isolated RNA had been reverse transcribed. TCRdb keeps only in-frame clones here, not all; method: immunoSEQ multiplex PCR. The table shows about 900,000 clones, with 15% to 20% occurring only once. This sample stems from a study of beta chain features in type 1 diabetes. Findings and limits, study-wide: TCRB CDR3s from Type 1 diabetes patients were moderately but significantly shorter in all four CD4+ subsets.

V lost 5 bases and J 3 bases, leaving 15 bases between the germline ends. Per germline, CDR1 SGHTA and CDR2 FQGNSA. The CDR3 spans 15 residues. The rearrangement uses TRBV7-2 and TRBJ2-3, with D unresolved. This TCR derives from a woman between 18 and 29 years old in good health. The source material was naive CD4+ T cells from blood. The CDR3 region is CASSLRVVGTDTQYF. CDR3 sequence (DNA): TGTGCCAGCAGCCTACGTGTGGTGGGTACAGATACGCAGTATTTT.